Listed here are 4 T cell receptor beta chains from one sample, sequenced in a study of T cell responses to AZD1222 COVID-19 vaccine. The table came from immunoSEQ multiplex PCR; TCRdb's copy has only in-frame clones and leaves some out. The sample carries 110,000 to 150,000 clones, around 92% recorded once. The source was peripheral blood, collected 28 days after the second AZD1222 dose. These receptors were collected from an adult who received the AZD1222 COVID-19 vaccine.

The chain uses TRBV2 and TRBJ2-7, with 7 bases lining up with TRBD2. In germline, CDR1 is SNHLY, CDR2 FYNNEI. CDR3 length: 15 residues. V trimming: 8 bases; J trimming: 2 bases; junction bases outside the gene matches: 12. CDR3 protein: CASASGAQTPYEQYF. CDR3 coding DNA: TGTGCCAGCGCCAGCGGGGCCCAGACACCCTACGAGCAGTACTTC.

This chain uses TRBV11-2 with TRBJ2-5, with D maybe TRBD2 (6 bases). The CDR3 extends over 15 amino acids. The V gene lost 4 bases and the J gene lost 5 bases, with 17 bases spanning the gap. Germline V lookup: CDR1 SGHAT, CDR2 FQNNGV. The CDR3 here is CASSSGGDSAETQYF. The CDR3 coding sequence is TGTGCCAGCAGCTCGGGTGGGGACTCGGCGGAGACCCAGTACTTC.

This clone was recorded once. V usage is TRBV7-9 and J usage is TRBJ2-1; TRBD2 matches at 12 bases. CDR1 is SEHNR, CDR2 FQNEAQ, per germline (reference sequence). The CDR3 runs 16 residues. The J segment lost 8 bases and the V segment lost 5 bases, leaving 10 bases of the junction unmatched. The CDR3 here is CASSPGTSGLRDEQFF. The CDR3 bases are TGTGCCAGCAGCCCCGGGACTAGCGGGTTGAGGGATGAGCAGTTCTTC.

The chain employs TRBV28 and TRBJ2-7; no clear D. Trimming stripped 6 bases from V and 0 bases from J, with 6 bases between. The CDR3 spans 12 residues. Per germline, CDR1 MDHEN and CDR2 SYDVKM. CDR3 loop: CASRPNSYEQYF. The CDR3 DNA reads as TGTGCCAGCAGACCTAACTCCTACGAGCAGTACTTC.